The TCR beta chain under discussion was sequenced for a study of vaccination and CD4 T cells after COVID-19. About the study: Those taking part got two shots of either the BNT162b2 or the mRNA-1273 vaccine. The post-COVID samples were taken a median roughly 100 days after diagnosis, anywhere from 35 to 161. Stimuli were overlapping spike peptide pools of SARS-CoV-2 and three common cold coronaviruses (HCoV-NL63, HCoV-OC43, HCoV-229E).

The Oncomine TCR Beta short-read assay was what sequenced the DNA obtained from cultured CD4+ T cells. MiXCR, run by TCRdb on the PCR reads, gives a single entry per CDR3 protein. The table includes about 8,800 distinct CDR3 sequences, less than 65% detected once. Described treatment: roughly nine-day PBMC culture with coronavirus spike peptide pools or control peptides (ViraFEST assay). Following expansion of antigen-specific T cells with peptide pools, ViraFEST then sequenced TCRs. The germline CDR1 and CDR2 sequences are MNHEY and SVGEGT. Germline trimming cut 6 bases from V and 2 bases from J; bases unmatched to any gene: 16. This CDR3 region has 18 residues. For this clonotype: The antigen is not known.

The rearrangement links TRBV6-2 or TRBV6-3 to TRBJ2-3; 8 nucleotides line up with TRBD2. The origin of this receptor is a human donor with COVID-19. The sequencing here drew on cultured CD4+ T cells from blood, taken after SARS-CoV-2 vaccination. In DNA form, the CDR3 reads TGTGCCAGCAGCGCCATGGGAGCCGGGACTAGGGTCACAGATACGCAGTATTTT. Translating gives CASSAMGAGTRVTDTQYF.